Sequencing of this T cell receptor beta chain was carried out in a study of long-term antiretroviral therapy in people with HIV. The study's findings and limits: Control repertoires displayed wider CDR3 length ranges than the HIV repertoires. An increase in diversity followed ART, yet levels stayed below transplant donor controls. Clones that had undergone expansion before ART prevailed in the repertoire throughout all time points. Blood collection from about 2003 to 2017 possibly occurred under older ART regimens.

CDR1 is SQVTM, CDR2 ANQGSEA, per germline. V was trimmed by 6 bases and J by 0 bases, leaving 14 bases between them. This CDR3 region has 15 residues. They ran version v3.0 of the immunoSEQ assay at survey level. Only in-frame clones appear in the TCRdb table, and some are missing; sequencing was by immunoSEQ multiplex PCR. The sample contains 25,000 to 30,000 clones, roughly 85% of which appear only once. This clone has a single count. As yet, its antigen is unknown. This TCR came from a man between 18 and 35 years old with HIV. The sequencing used unsorted PBMCs, collected 0.8 years before starting antiretroviral therapy. The chain combines TRBV29-1 with TRBJ2-2, with D perhaps TRBD1 (8 bases). CDR3 in amino acids: CSVTTGGANTGELFF. The CDR3 bases are TGCAGCGTCACAACAGGGGGGGCGAACACCGGGGAGCTGTTTTTT.